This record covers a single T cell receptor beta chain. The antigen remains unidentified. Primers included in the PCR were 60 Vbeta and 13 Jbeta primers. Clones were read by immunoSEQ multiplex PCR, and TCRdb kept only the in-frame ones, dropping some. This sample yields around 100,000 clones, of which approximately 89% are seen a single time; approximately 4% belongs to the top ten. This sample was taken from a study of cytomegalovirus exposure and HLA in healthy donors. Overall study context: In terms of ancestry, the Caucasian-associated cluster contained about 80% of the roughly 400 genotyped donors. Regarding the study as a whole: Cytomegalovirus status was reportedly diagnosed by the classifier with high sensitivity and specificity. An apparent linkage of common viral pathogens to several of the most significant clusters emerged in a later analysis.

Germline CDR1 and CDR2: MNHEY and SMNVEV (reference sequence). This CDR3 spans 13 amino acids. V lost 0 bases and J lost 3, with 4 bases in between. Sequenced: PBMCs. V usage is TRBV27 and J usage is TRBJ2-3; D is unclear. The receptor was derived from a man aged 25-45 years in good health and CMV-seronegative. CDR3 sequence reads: CASSLSRTDTQYF. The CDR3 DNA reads TGTGCCAGCAGTTTATCTCGTACAGATACGCAGTATTTT.